The 28 T cell receptor beta chains in this list originate from one sample, sequenced in a study of shared clonotypes between healthy human individuals (dated by TCRdb to 2018 to 2020). Libraries were constructed by the immunoSEQ multiplex PCR assay. TCRdb took over this immuneACCESS table, retaining in-frame rearrangements with V and J assigned. Such tables are incomplete; in checked studies, under half of the missing clones stem from an unresolved V gene, and the remainder is unexplained. Here the sample has approximately 530,000 clones; almost 97% occur a single time. The ten largest make up 0.055% to 0.075% of the sample. Input material: naive CD4+ T cells sorted from blood. The sample's cell subset or site label, in plain terms: CD45RA+ positively selected. The receptors here all came from a woman aged 25-40 years in good health.

This clone was observed once. V is TRBV7-9 and J is TRBJ1-1; no reliable D call. Germline V lookup: CDR1 SEHNR, CDR2 FQNEAQ (reference sequence). V was trimmed by 2 bases and J by 1 base, leaving 11 bases between them. The CDR3 length is 15 residues. This CDR3 is CASSLKGLRNTEAFF. CDR3 DNA sequence: TGTGCCAGCAGCTTAAAAGGACTTAGGAACACTGAAGCTTTCTTT. The variable domain in full, with the rest retrieved from reference TRBV7-9 and TRBJ1-1, is DTGVSQNPRHKITKRGQNVTFRCDPISEHNRLYWYRQTLGQGPEFLTYFQNEAQLEKSRLLSDRFSAERPKGSFSTLEIQRTEQGDSAMYLCASSLKGLRNTEAFFGQGTRLTVV.

This chain joins TRBV15 and TRBJ2-7; TRBD2 matches 8 bases. CDR3 size: 14 residues. Germline V CDR1 and CDR2: LNHNV, YYDKDF (reference sequence). With 5 bases clipped from V and 3 bases from J, the junction kept 6 bases outside the gene matches. In DNA, the CDR3 is TGTGCCACCAGCCCTCAACTAGCGGACTACGAGCAGTACTTC. Amino acid sequence: CATSPQLADYEQYF.

Worth noting for this clone: The same CDR3 is also encoded by other DNA sequences in this sample. J is TRBJ2-7 and V is TRBV28; D unresolved. This CDR3 has 13 amino acids. The germline V gene encodes CDR1 MDHEN and CDR2 SYDVKM. Trimming pared 2 bases from V and 4 bases from J, leaving 9 bases between. Here the CDR3 DNA reads TGTGCCAGCAGTTTAGTTGGGGATTACGAGCAGTACTTC. It codes for CASSLVGDYEQYF.

The gene calls are TRBV7-2 and TRBJ2-7; 9 nucleotides line up with TRBD1. CDR1 is SGHTA and CDR2 is FQGNSA in the germline V gene. The CDR3 totals 15 residues. Trimming took 1 base from V and 3 from J; bases not matched to a gene: 4. CDR3 in amino acids: CASSLVSGQGYEQYF. The CDR3 DNA is TGTGCCAGCAGCTTAGTGTCGGGACAGGGCTACGAGCAGTACTTC.

The V gene is TRBV4-1, the J gene TRBJ2-5; 12 nucleotides line up with TRBD2. The J call may be in error: the DNA end matches TRBJ2-7 better. CDR3 size: 15 residues. From germline, CDR1 is MGHRA and CDR2 YSYEKL. The chain's CDR3 is CASSQWTSGNYEQYF. The CDR3 DNA follows: TGCGCCAGCAGCCAGTGGACTAGCGGGAACTACGAGCAGTACTTC.

The J gene is TRBJ1-1, the V gene TRBV15; the match to TRBD1 covers 7 bases. Looked up from germline, CDR1 is LNHNV and CDR2 is YYDKDF (reference sequence). CDR3 length equals 15 residues. V shed 3 bases and J 1 base; nucleotides not matched to a gene: 5. The CDR3 DNA follows: TGTGCCACCAGCAGCAGGACAGGCCAGAACACTGAAGCTTTCTTT. Its protein is CATSSRTGQNTEAFF. Using reference TRBV15 and TRBJ1-1 for the parts outside the CDR3, the full variable domain is DAMVIQNPRYQVTQFGKPVTLSCSQTLNHNVMYWYQQKSSQAPKLLFHYYDKDFNNEADTPDNFQSRRPNTSFCFLDIRSPGLGDTAMYLCATSSRTGQNTEAFFGQGTRLTVV.

This chain connects TRBV10-2 to TRBJ2-7, with a possible D match to TRBD2 (5 bases). This CDR3 is 15 amino acids long. The germline V gene has CDR1 WSHSY and CDR2 SAAADI. Trimming took 6 bases from V and 0 from J, leaving 15 bases between them. The CDR3 sequence is CASRWSGALSYEQYF. CDR3 coding DNA: TGCGCCAGCAGGTGGAGCGGAGCACTCTCCTACGAGCAGTACTTC.

V gene TRBV10-1 combines with J gene TRBJ2-1; no definite D call. CDR3 length equals 15 residues. CDR1 is WNHNN and CDR2 is SYGVQD in the germline V gene (reference sequence). With 0 bases removed from V and 3 bases from J, the gap between germline ends came to 9 bases. The CDR3 here is CASSESTSLYNEQFF. For the CDR3, the DNA is TGCGCCAGCAGTGAGTCGACAAGTCTCTACAATGAGCAGTTCTTC.

V gene TRBV6-6 combines with J gene TRBJ2-3; D is ambiguous. From germline, CDR1 is MNHNY and CDR2 SVGAGI (reference sequence). The V gene lost 7 bases and the J gene lost 8 bases, with 16 bases spanning the gap. This CDR3 is built from 13 residues. The CDR3 region is CASTDTRQITQYF. DNA for the CDR3: TGTGCCAGCACTGACACCCGCCAGATTACGCAGTATTTT.

The chain has TRBV10-2 and TRBJ1-4, with TRBD1 as a possible D gene (5 bases). V lost 8 bases to trimming and J lost 3 bases, with 10 bases between them. CDR1 is WSHSY, CDR2 SAAADI, per germline. CDR3 size: 13 residues. CDR3 coding DNA: TGCGCCAGCTCGGTCAGGGCTAATGAAAAACTGTTTTTT. The encoded protein is CASSVRANEKLFF.

The chain joins TRBV11-2 to TRBJ1-2; D gene ambiguous. The CDR3 sequence is 12 residues long. Trimming stripped 1 base from V and 5 bases from J, with 5 bases between. CDR1 and CDR2 (germline): SGHAT, FQNNGV. The CDR3 loop reads CASSLAPYGYTF. The CDR3 DNA sequence: TGTGCCAGCAGCTTAGCCCCGTATGGCTACACCTTC.

J is TRBJ2-7 and V is TRBV4-1, with D unresolved. This CDR3 has 17 amino acids. V lost 0 bases to trimming and J lost 0 bases, with 15 bases between them. The germline gives CDR1 MGHRA, CDR2 YSYEKL. Written as DNA, the CDR3 is TGCGCCAGCAGCCAAGATCACTGGAGCCGTAGCTCCTACGAGCAGTACTTC. Translated, it gives CASSQDHWSRSSYEQYF.

In DNA, the CDR3 is TGCGCCAGCAGCTTGGGGACAGGAGCCTACAATGAGCAGTTCTTC. This gives the protein CASSLGTGAYNEQFF. V gene TRBV5-1 combines with J gene TRBJ2-1, with 7 bases that match TRBD1. The CDR3 is 15 amino acids. V gave up 0 bases and J gave up 2 bases; unmatched junction bases: 2. In germline, CDR1 is SGHRS, CDR2 YFSETQ.

The chain recombines TRBV15 with TRBJ2-7; the match to TRBD2 covers 14 bases. From germline, CDR1 is LNHNV and CDR2 YYDKDF (reference sequence). The ends lost 5 bases at V and 6 bases at J; junction bases unmatched: 6. CDR3 length: 15 residues. CDR3 sequence: CATSGWTSGRIEQYF. CDR3 coding DNA: TGTGCCACCAGCGGATGGACTAGCGGGAGGATCGAGCAGTACTTC.

The chain uses TRBV2 and TRBJ1-5; the D gene is possibly TRBD1 (6 bases). Per the germline V gene, CDR1 is SNHLY and CDR2 is FYNNEI. Trimming took off 8 bases at V and 0 bases at J, with 17 bases between the two ends. The length of the CDR3 is 16 residues. CDR3: CASPPDSYYSNQPQHF. In nucleotides, the CDR3 is TGTGCCAGCCCCCCGGACAGCTATTATAGCAATCAGCCCCAGCATTTT.

This chain uses TRBV19 with TRBJ2-3; 10 bases line up with TRBD2. The V segment lost 6 bases and the J segment 1 base; nucleotides outside the gene matches: 4. The germline V gene encodes CDR1 LNHDA and CDR2 SQIVND (reference sequence). This CDR3 is 15 amino acids long. The CDR3 protein is CASRASGRGTDTQYF. The CDR3 DNA sequence: TGTGCCAGTAGGGCTAGCGGGAGAGGCACAGATACGCAGTATTTT.

The chain employs TRBV28 and TRBJ1-1, with D unclear. V was cut by 2 bases and J by 11 bases, with 15 bases left in between. The germline CDR1 and CDR2 sequences are MDHEN and SYDVKM. The CDR3 loop spans 13 amino acids. The CDR3 DNA is TGTGCCAGCAGTTTAGCACAACCTCTAGCGGCTTTCTTT. It specifies CASSLAQPLAAFF.

V gene TRBV7-9 combines with J gene TRBJ1-1, with D unclear. V dropped 1 base and J dropped 0 bases, with 9 bases sitting between them. Germline loops: CDR1 SEHNR, CDR2 FQNEAQ (reference sequence). CDR3 length: 15 amino acids. CDR3 sequence (DNA): TGTGCCAGCAGCTTAGACGGGTCAATGAACACTGAAGCTTTCTTT. Protein sequence: CASSLDGSMNTEAFF.

The chain couples TRBV5-1 to TRBJ2-5, with 8 nucleotides matching TRBD1. CDR3 length equals 14 residues. The germline V gene encodes CDR1 SGHRS and CDR2 YFSETQ. V shed 3 bases and J 4 bases; nucleotides not matched to a gene: 5. CDR3 sequence: CASSWPTGGETQYF. The CDR3 region has the DNA TGCGCCAGCAGCTGGCCAACAGGGGGAGAGACCCAGTACTTC. The whole variable domain, filled in from reference TRBV5-1 and TRBJ2-5, reads KAGVTQTPRYLIKTRGQQVTLSCSPISGHRSVSWYQQTPGQGLQFLFEYFSETQRNKGNFPGRFSGRQFSNSRSEMNVSTLELGDSALYLCASSWPTGGETQYFGPGTRLLVL.

The chain employs TRBV28 and TRBJ1-5; no clear D gene. The CDR3 spans 10 residues. Trimming shortened V by 6 bases and J by 6 bases, and 3 bases separated the two germline ends. Germline V gene data show CDR1 as MDHEN and CDR2 as SYDVKM. CDR3 amino acids: CASSSQPQHF. Written as DNA, the CDR3 is TGTGCCAGCAGCTCTCAGCCCCAGCATTTT.

This clone was seen just once. This chain joins TRBV10-3 and TRBJ1-4; a weak D match, TRBD1 (5 bases). Between the trimmed V and J ends, which lost 2 bases and 7 bases, there was a span of 11 bases. The CDR3 is 14 amino acids. Germline assignment: CDR1 ENHRY and CDR2 SYGVKD. The CDR3 region is CAISETGASEKLFF. The CDR3 DNA reads TGTGCCATCAGTGAGACCGGGGCGAGTGAAAAACTGTTTTTT.

The V and J genes are TRBV18 and TRBJ2-5, with 11 bases that match TRBD2. The last part of the DNA fits TRBJ2-7 better; the J call may be wrong. CDR1 and CDR2 (germline): KGHSH, LQKENI. CDR3 size: 18 residues. CDR3 residues: CASSPVASGRSLGYEQYF. The CDR3, as DNA: TGTGCCAGCTCACCAGTGGCTAGCGGGAGGTCCCTCGGGTACGAGCAGTACTTC.

The J gene is TRBJ2-7, the V gene TRBV5-1, with D hard to call. Germline CDR1 reads SGHRS; CDR2 reads YFSETQ. The CDR3 has 14 amino acids. Trimming cost V 0 bases and J 0 bases, with 7 bases left between them. The CDR3, as DNA: TGCGCCAGCAGCTTGGGTTCTAACTCCTACGAGCAGTACTTC. This gives the protein CASSLGSNSYEQYF.

This chain uses TRBV7-9 with TRBJ2-7, with D hard to call. Per germline, CDR1 SEHNR and CDR2 FQNEAQ (reference sequence). The CDR3 covers 16 residues. The ends were cut back, 0 bases at V and 3 bases at J, with 15 bases in the middle. The chain's CDR3 is CASSLARGPVVYEQYF. DNA of the CDR3: TGTGCCAGCAGCTTAGCGCGAGGCCCCGTGGTCTACGAGCAGTACTTC.

The rearrangement joins TRBV29-1 to TRBJ2-5; no reliable D call. V shed 1 base and J shed 5 bases, with 11 bases lying between them. The CDR3 sequence is 13 residues long. Germline V gene sequence: CDR1 SQVTM, CDR2 ANQGSEA. The CDR3 loop is CSVEGVGRETQYF. The CDR3 coding sequence is TGCAGCGTTGAAGGCGTCGGAAGGGAGACCCAGTACTTC.

This chain uses TRBV30 with TRBJ2-1; a weak D match, TRBD1 (5 bases). V shed 5 bases and J shed 9 bases, with 14 bases lying between them. Germline V gene sequence: CDR1 GTSNPN, CDR2 SVGIG (reference sequence). The CDR3 spans 12 residues. CDR3 nucleotides: TGTGCCTGGGAACCTCACAGGTCTGAGCAGTTCTTC. The encoded protein is CAWEPHRSEQFF.

This chain connects TRBV14 to TRBJ2-3, with D perhaps being TRBD1 or TRBD2 (5 bases each). Deletions cut 0 bases from V and 7 bases from J, with 14 bases between. This CDR3 has 15 amino acids. Germline CDR1 SGHDN, CDR2 FVKESK. CDR3 in DNA: TGTGCCAGCAGCCAAGAGGGGGTTAGCAGTTATACGCAGTATTTT. It translates to CASSQEGVSSYTQYF.

The chain joins TRBV5-1 to TRBJ1-1; D remains unclear. Trimming removed 2 bases from V and 7 bases from J, with 15 bases in between. Per the germline V gene, CDR1 is SGHRS and CDR2 is YFSETQ. This CDR3 region has 14 residues. CDR3 region: CASSFSAPTYEAFF. As DNA, the CDR3 is TGCGCCAGCAGCTTTTCGGCCCCCACTTATGAAGCTTTCTTT.